The entry below gives a single TCR beta chain sequence along with its context. This sample was taken from a study of technical replicates of blood from a few donors. Clones were read by immunoSEQ multiplex PCR, and TCRdb kept only the in-frame ones, dropping some. The profile covers some 8,900 clones, with roughly nine tenths appearing a single time and over 8.5% taken by the ten largest. This receptor was taken from a human donor in good health. Sequencing was done on a sample of PBMCs.

Here the CDR3 DNA reads TGTGCCAGCAGCTTGGGACAGGGGGCGCTAGGAAACACCATATATTTT. It codes for CASSLGQGALGNTIYF. J is TRBJ1-3 and V is TRBV5-6; 10 nucleotides agree with TRBD1. The ends lost 0 bases at V and 4 bases at J; junction bases unmatched: 4. The CDR3 extends over 16 amino acids. Germline V gene lookup returns CDR1 SGHDT and CDR2 YYEEEE.